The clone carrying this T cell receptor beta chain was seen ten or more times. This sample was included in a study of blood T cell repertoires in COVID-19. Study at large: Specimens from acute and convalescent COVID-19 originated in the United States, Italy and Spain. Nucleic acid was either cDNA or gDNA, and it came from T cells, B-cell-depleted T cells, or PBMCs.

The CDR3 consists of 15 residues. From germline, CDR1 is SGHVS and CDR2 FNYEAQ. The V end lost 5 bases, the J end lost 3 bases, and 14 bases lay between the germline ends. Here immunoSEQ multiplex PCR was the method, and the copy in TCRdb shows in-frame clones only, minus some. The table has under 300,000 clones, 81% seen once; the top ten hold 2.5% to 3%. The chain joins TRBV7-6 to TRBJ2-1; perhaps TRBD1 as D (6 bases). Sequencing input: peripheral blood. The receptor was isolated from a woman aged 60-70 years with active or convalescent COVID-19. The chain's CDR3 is CASSAEQGDYNEQFF. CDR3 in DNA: TGTGCCAGCAGCGCCGAACAGGGCGACTACAATGAGCAGTTCTTC.